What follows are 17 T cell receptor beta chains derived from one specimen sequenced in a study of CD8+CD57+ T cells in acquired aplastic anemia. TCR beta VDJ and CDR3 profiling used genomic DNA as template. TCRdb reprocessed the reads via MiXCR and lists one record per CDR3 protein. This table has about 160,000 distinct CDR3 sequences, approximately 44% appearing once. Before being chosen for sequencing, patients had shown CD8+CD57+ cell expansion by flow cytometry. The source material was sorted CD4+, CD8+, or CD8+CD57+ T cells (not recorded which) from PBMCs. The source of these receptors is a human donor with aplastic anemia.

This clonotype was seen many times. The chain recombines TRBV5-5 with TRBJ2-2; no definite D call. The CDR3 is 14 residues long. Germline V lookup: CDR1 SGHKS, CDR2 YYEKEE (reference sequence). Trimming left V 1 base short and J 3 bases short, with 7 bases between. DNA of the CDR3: TGTGCCAGCAGCTTGCGGGTCGACACCGGGGAGCTGTTTTTT. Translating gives CASSLRVDTGELFF.

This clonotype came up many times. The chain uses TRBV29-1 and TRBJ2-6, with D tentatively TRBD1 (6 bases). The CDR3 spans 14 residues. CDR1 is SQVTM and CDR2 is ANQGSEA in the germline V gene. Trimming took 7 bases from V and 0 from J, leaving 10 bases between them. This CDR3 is CSATGHSGANVLTF. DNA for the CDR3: TGCAGCGCGACAGGACACTCTGGGGCCAACGTCCTGACTTTC.

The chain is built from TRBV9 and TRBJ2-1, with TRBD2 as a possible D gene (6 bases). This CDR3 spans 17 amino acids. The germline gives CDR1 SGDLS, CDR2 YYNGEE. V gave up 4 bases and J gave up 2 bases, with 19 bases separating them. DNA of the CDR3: TGTGCCAGCAGCCTTGGCGGGGAATCCCCGCCCTACAATGAGCAGTTCTTC. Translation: CASSLGGESPPYNEQFF.

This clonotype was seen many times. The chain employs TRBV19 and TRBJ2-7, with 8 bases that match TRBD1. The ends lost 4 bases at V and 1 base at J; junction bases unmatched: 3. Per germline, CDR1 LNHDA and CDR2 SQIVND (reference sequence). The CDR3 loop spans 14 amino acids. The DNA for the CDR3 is TGTGCCAGTAGTACAGGGGGCAGTTCCTACGAGCAGTACTTC. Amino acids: CASSTGGSSYEQYF.

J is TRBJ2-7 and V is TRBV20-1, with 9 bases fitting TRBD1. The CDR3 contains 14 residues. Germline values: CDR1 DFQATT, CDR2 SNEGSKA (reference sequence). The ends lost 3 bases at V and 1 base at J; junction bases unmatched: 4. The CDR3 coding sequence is TGCAGTGCTAGCCAGGACAGGGGATCCTACGAGCAGTACGTC. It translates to CSASQDRGSYEQYV.

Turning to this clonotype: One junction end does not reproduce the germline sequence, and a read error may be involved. CDR3 sequence (DNA): TGTGCTAGCACCGGGGGGTATGGACAGGGTGCCAACGAGCAGTACTTC. Residues: CASTGGYGQGANEQYF. The chain uses TRBV7-7 and TRBJ2-7; tentatively, D is TRBD1 (8 bases). This CDR3 contains 16 residues. Germline loops: CDR1 SSHAT, CDR2 FNYEAQ (reference sequence).

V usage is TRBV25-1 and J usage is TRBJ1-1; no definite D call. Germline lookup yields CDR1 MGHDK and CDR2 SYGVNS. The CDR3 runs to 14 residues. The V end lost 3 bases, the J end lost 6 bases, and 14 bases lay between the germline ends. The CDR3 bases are TGTGCCAGCAGTGATACGGAACAATCTGCTGAAGCTTTCTTT. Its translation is CASSDTEQSAEAFF.

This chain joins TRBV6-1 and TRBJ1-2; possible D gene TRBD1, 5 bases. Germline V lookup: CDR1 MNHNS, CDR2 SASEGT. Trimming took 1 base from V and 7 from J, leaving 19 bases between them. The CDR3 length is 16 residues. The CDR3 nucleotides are TGTGCCAGCAGTGAAGTACAGGATGCAGCAGGAACTGGCTACACCTTC. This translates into CASSEVQDAAGTGYTF.

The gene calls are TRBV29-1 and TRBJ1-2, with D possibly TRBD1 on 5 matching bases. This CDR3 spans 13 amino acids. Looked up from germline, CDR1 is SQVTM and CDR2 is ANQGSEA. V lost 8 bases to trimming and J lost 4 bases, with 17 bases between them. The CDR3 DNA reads TGCAGCAGTGAAGGGGTGGGGGTCTATGGCTACACCTTC. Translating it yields CSSEGVGVYGYTF.

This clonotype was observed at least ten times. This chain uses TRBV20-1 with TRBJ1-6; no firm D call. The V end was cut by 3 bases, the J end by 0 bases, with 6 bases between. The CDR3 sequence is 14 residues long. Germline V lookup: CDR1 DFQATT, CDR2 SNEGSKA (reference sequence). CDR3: CSASRGSYNSPLHF. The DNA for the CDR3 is TGCAGTGCTAGCCGGGGCTCCTATAATTCACCCCTCCACTTT.

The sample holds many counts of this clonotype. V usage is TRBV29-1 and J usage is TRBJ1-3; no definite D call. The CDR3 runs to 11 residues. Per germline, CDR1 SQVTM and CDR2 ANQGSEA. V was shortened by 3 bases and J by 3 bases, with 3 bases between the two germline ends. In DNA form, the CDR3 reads TGCAGCGTTGATGGTGGAAACACCATATATTTT. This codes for CSVDGGNTIYF. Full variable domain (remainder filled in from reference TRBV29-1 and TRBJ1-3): SAVISQKPSRDICQRGTSLTIQCQVDSQVTMMFWYRQQPGQSLTLIATANQGSEATYESGFVIDKFPISRPNLTFSTLTVSNMSPEDSSIYLCSVDGGNTIYFGEGSWLTVV.

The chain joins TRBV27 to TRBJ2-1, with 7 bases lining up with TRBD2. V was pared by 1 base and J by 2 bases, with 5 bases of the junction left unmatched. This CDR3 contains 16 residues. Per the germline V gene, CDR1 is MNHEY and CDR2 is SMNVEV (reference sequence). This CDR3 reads CASSLFGGGAYNEQFF. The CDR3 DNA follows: TGTGCCAGCAGTTTATTCGGGGGAGGGGCCTACAATGAGCAGTTCTTC.

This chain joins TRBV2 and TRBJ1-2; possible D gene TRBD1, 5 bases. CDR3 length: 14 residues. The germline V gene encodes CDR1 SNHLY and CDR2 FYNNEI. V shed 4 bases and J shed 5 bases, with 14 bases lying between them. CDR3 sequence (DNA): TGTGCCAGCAGTGGCAGCGAAGAGGGGTATGGCTACACCTTC. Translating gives CASSGSEEGYGYTF.

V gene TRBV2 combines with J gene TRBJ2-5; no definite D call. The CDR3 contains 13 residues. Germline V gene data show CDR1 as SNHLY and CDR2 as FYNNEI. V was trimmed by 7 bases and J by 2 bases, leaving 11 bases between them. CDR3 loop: CASNSWLQETQYF. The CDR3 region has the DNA TGTGCCAGCAATAGTTGGTTGCAAGAGACCCAGTACTTC. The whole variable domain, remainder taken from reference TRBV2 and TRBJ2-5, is EPEVTQTPSHQVTQMGQEVILRCVPISNHLYFYWYRQILGQKVEFLVSFYNNEISEKSEIFDDQFSVERPDGSNFTLKIRSTKLEDSAMYFCASNSWLQETQYFGPGTRLLVL.

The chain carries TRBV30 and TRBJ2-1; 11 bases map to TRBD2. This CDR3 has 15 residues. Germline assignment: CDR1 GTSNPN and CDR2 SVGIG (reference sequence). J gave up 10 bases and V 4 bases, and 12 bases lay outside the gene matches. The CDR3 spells CAWKGTSGMLGEQFF. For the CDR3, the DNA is TGTGCCTGGAAAGGGACTAGCGGTATGTTGGGGGAGCAGTTCTTC. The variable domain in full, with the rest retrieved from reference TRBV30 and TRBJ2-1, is SQTIHQWPATLVQPVGSPLSLECTVEGTSNPNLYWYRQAAGRGLQLLFYSVGIGQISSEVPQNLSASRPQDRQFILSSKKLLLSDSGFYLCAWKGTSGMLGEQFFGPGTRLTVL.

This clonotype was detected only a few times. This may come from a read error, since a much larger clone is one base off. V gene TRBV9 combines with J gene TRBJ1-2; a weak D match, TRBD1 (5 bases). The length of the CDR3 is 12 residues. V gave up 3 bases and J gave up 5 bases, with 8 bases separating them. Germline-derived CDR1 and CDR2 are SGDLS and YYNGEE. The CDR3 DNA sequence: TGTGCCAGCAGCGCCAGGGATTATGGCTACACCTTC. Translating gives CASSARDYGYTF.

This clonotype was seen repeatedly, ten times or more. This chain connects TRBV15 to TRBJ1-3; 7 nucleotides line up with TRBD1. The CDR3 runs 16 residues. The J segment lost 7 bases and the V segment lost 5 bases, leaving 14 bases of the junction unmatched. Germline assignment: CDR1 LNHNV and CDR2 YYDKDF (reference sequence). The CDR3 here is CATSLGRGHVGNTIYF. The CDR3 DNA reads TGTGCCACCAGCCTTGGGAGGGGGCATGTTGGGAACACCATATATTTT.